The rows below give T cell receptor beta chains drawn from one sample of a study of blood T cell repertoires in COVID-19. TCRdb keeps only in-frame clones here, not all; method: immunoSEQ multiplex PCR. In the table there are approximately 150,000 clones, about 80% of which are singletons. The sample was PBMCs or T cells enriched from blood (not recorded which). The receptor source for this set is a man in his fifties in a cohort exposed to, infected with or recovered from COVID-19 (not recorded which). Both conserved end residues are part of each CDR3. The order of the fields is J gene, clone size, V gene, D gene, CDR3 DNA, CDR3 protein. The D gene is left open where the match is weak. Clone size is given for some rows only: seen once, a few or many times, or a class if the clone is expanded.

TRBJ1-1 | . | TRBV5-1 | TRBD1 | TGCGCCAGCAGCATGGGACAGGGGCAGAGCACTGAAGCTTTCTTT | CASSMGQGQSTEAFF
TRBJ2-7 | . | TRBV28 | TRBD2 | TGTGCCAGCACCGGGGGGTCTAGCGGCTCCTACGAGCAGTACTTC | CASTGGSSGSYEQYF
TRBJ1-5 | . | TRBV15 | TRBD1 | TGTGCCACCAGCGGGGGGACAGCGCACAATCAGCCCCAGCATTTT | CATSGGTAHNQPQHF
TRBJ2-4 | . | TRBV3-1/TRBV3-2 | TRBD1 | TGTGCCAGCAGCCTTCCGGGACAGGGCAAAAACATTCAGTACTTC | CASSLPGQGKNIQYF
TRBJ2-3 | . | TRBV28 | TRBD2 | TGTGCCAGCAGCCGTAGCGGGACGAGCACAGATACGCAGTATTTT | CASSRSGTSTDTQYF
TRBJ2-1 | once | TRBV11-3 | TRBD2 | TGTGCCAGCAGCTTAGATCAGGGGACTAGCGGGTACAATGAGCAGTTCTTC | CASSLDQGTSGYNEQFF
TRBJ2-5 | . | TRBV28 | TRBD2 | TGTGCCAGCAGTTTGATGCGCGGGGGAGAAGAGACCCAGTACTTC | CASSLMRGGEETQYF
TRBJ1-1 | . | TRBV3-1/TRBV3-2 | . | TGTGCCAGCAGCCAAGTAAGGAGGGCCGCGGGGACTGAAGCTTTCTTT | CASSQVRRAAGTEAFF
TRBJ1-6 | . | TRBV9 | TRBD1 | TGTGCCAGCAGCGCCGGGACAGGGTATAATTCACCCCTCCACTTT | CASSAGTGYNSPLHF
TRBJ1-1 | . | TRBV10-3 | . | TGTGCCATCAGTGAAGCCCTCGAAGCTTTCTTT | CAISEALEAFF
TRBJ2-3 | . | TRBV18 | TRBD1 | TGTGCCAGCTCCCGGACAGGGGAAGATACGCAGTATTTT | CASSRTGEDTQYF
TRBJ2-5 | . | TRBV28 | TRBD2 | TGTGCCAGCACCCCTGGCGGGGGGCAAGAGACCCAGTACTTC | CASTPGGGQETQYF
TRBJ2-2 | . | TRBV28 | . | TGTGCCAGCAGTACTAGGTTGGGGTGGACCGGGGAGCTGTTTTTT | CASSTRLGWTGELFF
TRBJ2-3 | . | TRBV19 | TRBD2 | TGTGCCAGCGCACGGACTAGCGGGGGGGAGGATACGCAGTATTTT | CASARTSGGEDTQYF
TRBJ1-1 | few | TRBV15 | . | TGTGCCACCAGCAGAGGTCAGATCACTGAAGCTTTCTTT | CATSRGQITEAFF
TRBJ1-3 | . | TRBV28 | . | TGTGCCAGCAGTCCTTTGGGGGCCCCCGTCTCTGGAAACACCATATATTTT | CASSPLGAPVSGNTIYF
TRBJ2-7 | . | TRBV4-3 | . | TGCGCCAGCAGCCTTTCAAGGTTGGTCGGGGAGAGGAACGAGCAGTACTTC | CASSLSRLVGERNEQYF
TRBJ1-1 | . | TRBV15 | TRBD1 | TGTGCCACCAGCAGAGGGGACAGCTCAACAGACACTGAAGCTTTCTTT | CATSRGDSSTDTEAFF
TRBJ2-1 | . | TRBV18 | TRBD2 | TGTGCCAGCTCACCCCTAGCGGGAGACGACAATGAGCAGTTCTTC | CASSPLAGDDNEQFF
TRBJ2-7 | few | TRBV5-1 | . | TGCGCCAGCAGCTTGTCGGACACGTCTAACTACGAGCAGTACTTC | CASSLSDTSNYEQYF
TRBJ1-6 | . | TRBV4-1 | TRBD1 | TGCGCCAGCAGCCTGGGACAGGGCTCCTATAATTCACCCCTCCACTTT | CASSLGQGSYNSPLHF
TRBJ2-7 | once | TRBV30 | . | TGTGCCTGGACTACCGGGTACGAGCAGTACTTC | CAWTTGYEQYF
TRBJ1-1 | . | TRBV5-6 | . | TGTGCCAGCAGCCTCTACCGGTCTAACACTGAAGCTTTCTTT | CASSLYRSNTEAFF
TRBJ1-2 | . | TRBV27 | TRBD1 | TGTGCCAGCAGTTTAGGGACAGAAGGAACCTATGGCTACACCTTC | CASSLGTEGTYGYTF
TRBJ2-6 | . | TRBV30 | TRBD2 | TGTGCCTGGAGGAGGACTAGCGGGGGGTTCTCTGGGGCCAACGTCCTGACTTTC | CAWRRTSGGFSGANVLTF
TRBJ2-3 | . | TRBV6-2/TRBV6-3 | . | TGTGCCAGCAGCCCTTTCGGGGATACGCAGTATTTT | CASSPFGDTQYF
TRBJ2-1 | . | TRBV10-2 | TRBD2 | TGCGCCAGCACCCTAGCGGGAGGGTCCTACAATGAGCAGTTCTTC | CASTLAGGSYNEQFF
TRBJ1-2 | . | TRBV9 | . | TGTGCCAGCAGCTCAAACTCAGGGAACTATGGCTACACCTTC | CASSSNSGNYGYTF
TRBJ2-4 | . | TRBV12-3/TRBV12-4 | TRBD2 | TGTGCCAGCAGTAGGACTAGCGGGAAATACTTC | CASSRTSGKYF
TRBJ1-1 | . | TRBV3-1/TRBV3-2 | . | TGTGCCAGCAGCCAAGGCGGGGGGCTGAACACTGAAGCTTTCTTT | CASSQGGGLNTEAFF
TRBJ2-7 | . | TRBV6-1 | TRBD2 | TGTGCCAGCAGTGATCAGCGGGGGTCCTACGAGCAGTACTTC | CASSDQRGSYEQYF
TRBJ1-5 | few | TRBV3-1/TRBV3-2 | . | TGTGCCAGCAGCCAGGTCGGGGGTAGCAATCAGCCCCAGCATTTT | CASSQVGGSNQPQHF
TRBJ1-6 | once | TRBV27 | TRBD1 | TGTGCCAGCAGTTTAGGGACAGGGTTACCACCCCTCCACTTT | CASSLGTGLPPLHF
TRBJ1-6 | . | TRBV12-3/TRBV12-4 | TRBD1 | TGTGCCAGCGGGACAGATAATTCACCCCTCCACTTT | CASGTDNSPLHF
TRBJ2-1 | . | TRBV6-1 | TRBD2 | TGTGCCAGCAGTGAACTAGCGGGGGGGCCGTGGAATGAGCAGTTCTTC | CASSELAGGPWNEQFF
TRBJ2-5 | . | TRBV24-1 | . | TGTGCCACCAGTGATTTAAGGCAGTCTAGGACCCAGTACTTC | CATSDLRQSRTQYF
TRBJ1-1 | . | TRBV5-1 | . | TGCGCCAGCAGCTCTAGGGGGTTGGCCACTGAAGCTTTCTTT | CASSSRGLATEAFF
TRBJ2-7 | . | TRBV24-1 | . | TGTGCCACCAGTGAAACCGGGACTGTCTACGAGCAGTACTTC | CATSETGTVYEQYF
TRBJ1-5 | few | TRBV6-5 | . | TGTGCCAGCGGGAGGGGGGAGCCCCAGCATTTT | CASGRGEPQHF
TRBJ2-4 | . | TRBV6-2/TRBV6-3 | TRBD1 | TGTGCCAGCAGTTACTCGCTACAGGGGGTTGGAGCCAAAAACATTCAGTACTTC | CASSYSLQGVGAKNIQYF
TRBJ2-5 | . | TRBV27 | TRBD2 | TGTGCCAGCAGTTTATTAGGACTAGCGGGAGTCCAAGAGACCCAGTACTTC | CASSLLGLAGVQETQYF
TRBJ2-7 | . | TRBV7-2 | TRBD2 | TGTGCCAGCAGCCACGCGGGGGACGTCTACGAGCAGTACTTC | CASSHAGDVYEQYF
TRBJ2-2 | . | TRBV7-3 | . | TGTGCCAGCAGCTCCCAGGGGGGAGGCACCGGGGAGCTGTTTTTT | CASSSQGGGTGELFF
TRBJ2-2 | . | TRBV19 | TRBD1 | TGTGCCAGTAGACCCCCTCCTGGACAGGGGAACACCGGGGAGCTGTTTTTT | CASRPPPGQGNTGELFF
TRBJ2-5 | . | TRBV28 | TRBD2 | TGTGCCAGCAGTTTAGGACTAGCGAGGAGAGAGACCCAGTACTTC | CASSLGLARRETQYF